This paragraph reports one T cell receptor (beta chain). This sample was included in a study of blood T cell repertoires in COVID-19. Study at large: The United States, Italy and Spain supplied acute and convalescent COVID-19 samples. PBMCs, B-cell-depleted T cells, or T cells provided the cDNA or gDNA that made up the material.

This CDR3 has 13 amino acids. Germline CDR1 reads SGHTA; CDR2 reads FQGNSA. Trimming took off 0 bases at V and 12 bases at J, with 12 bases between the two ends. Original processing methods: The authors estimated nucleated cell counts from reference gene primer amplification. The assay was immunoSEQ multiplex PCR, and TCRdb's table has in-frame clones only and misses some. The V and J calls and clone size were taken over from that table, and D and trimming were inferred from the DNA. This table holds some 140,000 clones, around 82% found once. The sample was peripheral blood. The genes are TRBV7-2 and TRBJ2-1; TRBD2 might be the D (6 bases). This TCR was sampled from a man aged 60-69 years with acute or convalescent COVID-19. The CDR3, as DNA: TGTGCCAGCAGCTTAGCCGGACTAAGGGGGCAGTTCTTC. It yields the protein CASSLAGLRGQFF.